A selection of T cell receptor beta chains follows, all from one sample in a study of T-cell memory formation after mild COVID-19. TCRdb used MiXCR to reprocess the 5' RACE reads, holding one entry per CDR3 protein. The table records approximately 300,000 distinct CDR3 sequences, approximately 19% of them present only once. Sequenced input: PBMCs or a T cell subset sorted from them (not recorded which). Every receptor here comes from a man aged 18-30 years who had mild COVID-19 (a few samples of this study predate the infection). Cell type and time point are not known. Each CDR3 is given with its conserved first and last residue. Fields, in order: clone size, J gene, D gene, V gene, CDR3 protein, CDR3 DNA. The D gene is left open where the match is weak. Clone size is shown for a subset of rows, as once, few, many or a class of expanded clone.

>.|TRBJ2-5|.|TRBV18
CASSPYLETQYF
TGTGCCAGCTCACCATACTTGGAGACCCAGTACTTC
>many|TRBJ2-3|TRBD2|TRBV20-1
CSARGLAGTQYF
TGCAGTGCTAGGGGACTAGCGGGCACGCAGTATTTT
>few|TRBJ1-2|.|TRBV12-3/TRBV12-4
CASSFSPVVYGYTF
TGTGCCAGCAGTTTTAGCCCGGTGGTCTATGGCTACACCTTC
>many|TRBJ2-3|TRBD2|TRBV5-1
CASSLGASGVTDTQYF
TGCGCCAGCAGCTTGGGGGCTAGCGGGGTCACAGATACGCAGTATTTT
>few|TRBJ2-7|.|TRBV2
CASNIALGGQGVFYEQYF
TGTGCCAGCAATATCGCCCTTGGGGGGCAGGGAGTCTTCTACGAGCAGTACTTC
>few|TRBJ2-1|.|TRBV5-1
CASSLSRLTANEQFF
TGCGCCAGCAGCTTGTCGAGACTAACCGCGAATGAGCAGTTCTTC
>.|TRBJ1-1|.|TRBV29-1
CSVEEVLNTEAFF
TGCAGCGTTGAAGAGGTTCTAAACACTGAAGCTTTCTTT
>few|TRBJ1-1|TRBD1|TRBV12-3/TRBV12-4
CASSSDREGGTEAFF
TGTGCCAGCAGTTCGGACAGGGAGGGTGGCACTGAAGCTTTCTTT
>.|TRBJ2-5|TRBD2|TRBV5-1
CASSLMSSGGEETQYF
TGCGCCAGCAGCTTGATGTCTAGCGGGGGCGAAGAGACCCAGTACTTC
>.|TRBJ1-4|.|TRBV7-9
CASSHRVQGEKLFF
TGTGCCAGCAGCCACAGGGTTCAAGGGGAAAAACTGTTTTTT
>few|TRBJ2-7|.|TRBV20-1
CSASRGAGPSYEQYF
TGCAGTGCTAGTCGAGGTGCCGGGCCGTCCTACGAGCAGTACTTC
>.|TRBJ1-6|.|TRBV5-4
CASSFHNSPLHF
TGTGCCAGCAGCTTTCATAATTCACCCCTCCACTTT
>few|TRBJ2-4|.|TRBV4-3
CASSQDVIRAKNIQYF
TGCGCCAGCAGCCAAGATGTGATTAGGGCCAAAAACATTCAGTACTTC
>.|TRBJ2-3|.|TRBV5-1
CASSLRRPSTDTQYF
TGCGCCAGCAGCTTGAGGAGGCCTAGCACAGATACGCAGTATTTT
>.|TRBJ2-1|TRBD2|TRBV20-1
CSAMGRRLAGNEQFF
TGCAGTGCTATGGGACGGCGACTAGCGGGGAATGAGCAGTTCTTC
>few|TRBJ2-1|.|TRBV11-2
CAGSGAPGNEQFF
TGTGCCGGATCGGGGGCCCCGGGGAATGAGCAGTTCTTC
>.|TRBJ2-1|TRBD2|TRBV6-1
CASRGGQPQFF
TGTGCCAGCCGGGGGGGGCAGCCGCAGTTCTTC
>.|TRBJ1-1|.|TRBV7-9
CASSPLALRHEAFF
TGTGCCAGCAGCCCACTCGCCCTCCGCCATGAAGCTTTCTTT
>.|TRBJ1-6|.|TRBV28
CASSTGQALNSPLHF
TGTGCCAGCAGTACGGGACAAGCTCTAAATTCACCCCTCCACTTT
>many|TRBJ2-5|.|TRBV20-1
CSARDPSLGVRETQYF
TGCAGTGCTAGAGATCCGTCGCTGGGGGTCCGGGAGACCCAGTACTTC
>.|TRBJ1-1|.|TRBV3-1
CASSRLGANTEAFF
TGTGCCAGCAGCCGTTTAGGGGCTAACACTGAAGCTTTCTTT
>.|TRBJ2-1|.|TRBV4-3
CASSRNLYNEQFF
TGCGCCAGCAGCAGAAATCTCTACAATGAGCAGTTCTTC
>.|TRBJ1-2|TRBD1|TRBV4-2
CASSQAGTGYGYTF
TGTGCCAGCAGCCAAGCCGGGACAGGGTATGGCTACACCTTC
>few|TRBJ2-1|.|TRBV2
CASRASGFIQNEQFF
TGTGCCAGCAGAGCCTCCGGGTTCATCCAGAATGAGCAGTTCTTC
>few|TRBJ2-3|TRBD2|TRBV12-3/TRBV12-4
CASRHAGGRTDTQYF
TGTGCCAGCAGGCACGCGGGGGGGCGGACAGATACGCAGTATTTT
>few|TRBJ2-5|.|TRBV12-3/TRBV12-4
CASSPQAGQETQYF
TGTGCCAGCAGCCCACAGGCAGGGCAAGAGACCCAGTACTTC
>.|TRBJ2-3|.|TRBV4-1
CASSQVGGVGTDTQYF
TGCGCCAGCAGCCAAGTGGGGGGAGTGGGCACAGATACGCAGTATTTT
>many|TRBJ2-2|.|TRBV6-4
CASSDSGENTGELFF
TGTGCCAGCAGTGACTCAGGGGAGAACACCGGGGAGCTGTTTTTT
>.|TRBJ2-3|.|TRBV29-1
CSVEGAWGGTDTQYF
TGCAGCGTTGAAGGTGCTTGGGGCGGCACAGATACGCAGTATTTT
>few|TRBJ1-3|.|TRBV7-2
CASSLGWGGNTIYF
TGTGCCAGCAGCTTAGGGTGGGGCGGAAACACCATATATTTT
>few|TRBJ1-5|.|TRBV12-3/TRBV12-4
CASRTSEGYQPQHF
TGTGCCAGCAGGACCTCCGAGGGGTATCAGCCCCAGCATTTT
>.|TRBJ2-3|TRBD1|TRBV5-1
CASSLIRTGGPPTDTQYF
TGCGCCAGCAGCTTGATTCGGACAGGGGGCCCGCCCACAGATACGCAGTATTTT
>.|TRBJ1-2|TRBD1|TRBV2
CANRMAGGVNYGYTF
TGTGCCAACAGGATGGCAGGGGGAGTTAACTATGGCTACACCTTC
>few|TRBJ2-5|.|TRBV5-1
CASSLDRDYQETQYF
TGCGCCAGCAGCTTGGACCGGGACTACCAAGAGACCCAGTACTTC
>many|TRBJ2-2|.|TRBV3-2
CASSQGTSDYTGELFF
TGTGCCAGCAGCCAAGGGACTAGCGACTACACCGGGGAGCTGTTTTTT
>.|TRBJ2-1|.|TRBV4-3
CASSQESGFIEQFF
TGCGCCAGCAGCCAAGAGTCAGGGTTCATTGAGCAGTTCTTC
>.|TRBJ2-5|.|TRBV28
CASRKSAGGGETQYF
TGTGCCAGCAGAAAATCTGCTGGGGGTGGGGAGACCCAGTACTTC
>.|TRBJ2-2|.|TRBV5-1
CASSPVMGAWELFF
TGCGCCAGCAGCCCCGTTATGGGGGCGTGGGAGCTGTTTTTT
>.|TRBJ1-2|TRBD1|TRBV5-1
CASSLGTANNYGYTF
TGCGCCAGCAGCTTAGGGACAGCAAATAACTATGGCTACACCTTC
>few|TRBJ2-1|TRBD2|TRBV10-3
CALKPGTSGGNEQFF
TGTGCCCTCAAACCCGGGACTAGCGGGGGCAATGAGCAGTTCTTC
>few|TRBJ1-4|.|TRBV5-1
CASSHAFEEEKLFF
TGCGCCAGCAGTCATGCTTTTGAGGAGGAAAAACTGTTTTTT